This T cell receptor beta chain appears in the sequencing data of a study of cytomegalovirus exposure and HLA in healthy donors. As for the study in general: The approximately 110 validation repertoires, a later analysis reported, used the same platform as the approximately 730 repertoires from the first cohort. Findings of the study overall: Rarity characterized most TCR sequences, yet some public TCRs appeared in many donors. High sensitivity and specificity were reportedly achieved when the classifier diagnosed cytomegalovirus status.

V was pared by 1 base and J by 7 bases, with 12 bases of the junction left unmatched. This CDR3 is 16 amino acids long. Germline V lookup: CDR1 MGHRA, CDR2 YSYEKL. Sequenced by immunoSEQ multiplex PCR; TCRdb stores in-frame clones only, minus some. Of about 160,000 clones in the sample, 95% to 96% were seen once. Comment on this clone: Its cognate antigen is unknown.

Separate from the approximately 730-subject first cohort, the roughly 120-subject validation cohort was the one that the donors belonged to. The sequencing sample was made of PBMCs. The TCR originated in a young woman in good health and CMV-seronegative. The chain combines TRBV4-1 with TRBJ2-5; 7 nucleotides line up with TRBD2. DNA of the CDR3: TGCGCCAGCAGCCAAGGAGTGGCTAGCGGCCTAGGGACCCAGTACTTC. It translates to CASSQGVASGLGTQYF.